This record concerns one T cell receptor beta chain sequence. Its specificity is unknown. The data were taken from a study of cytomegalovirus exposure and HLA in healthy donors. General observations from the study: The CMV antigen specificity of a few CMV-associated chains was confirmed through in vitro analysis. A subsequent analysis found that TCR clusters from the first cohort also tended to co-occur in the roughly 120 validation repertoires, with approximately 95% of cluster scores above 0.

Sequencing was performed with immunoSEQ multiplex PCR; in TCRdb, only in-frame clones are kept and a portion is missing. The sample includes roughly 220,000 clones, over 80% of them seen just once. There are 13 residues in the CDR3. Per germline, CDR1 SGHKS and CDR2 YYEKEE (reference sequence). Between the trimmed V and J ends, which lost 0 bases and 6 bases, there was a span of 10 bases. The clonotype originates from a woman aged 25 to 45 in good health and CMV-seropositive. The chain joins TRBV5-5 to TRBJ2-7; D call uncertain. Input material: PBMCs. The CDR3: CASSLGPALEQYF. The CDR3 region has the DNA TGTGCCAGCAGCTTGGGGCCGGCGCTCGAGCAGTACTTC.